This TCR beta chain was identified in a study of blood T cell repertoires in COVID-19. Across the study: Researchers got acute and convalescent COVID-19 samples from the United States, Italy and Spain. The analysed material was cDNA or gDNA that came from T cells, B-cell-depleted T cells, or PBMCs.

Authors' analysis steps: For nucleated cells, counts were estimated from reference gene primer amplification. Data came from immunoSEQ multiplex PCR; TCRdb stores just in-frame clones and leaves some out. The V and J calls and clone size are taken from that table; D and trimming were inferred from the DNA. The data show about 43,000 clones, 88% seen once. Sequencing was carried out using peripheral blood. The sequence derives from a human donor in a cohort sampled during active COVID-19.

CDR3 protein: CASSEGGTAQETQYF. In DNA form, the CDR3 reads TGTGCCAGCAGCGAAGGCGGGACAGCACAAGAGACCCAGTACTTC. The V and J genes are TRBV7-9 and TRBJ2-5, with TRBD1 as a possible D gene (7 bases). V gave up 5 bases and J gave up 2 bases, with 15 bases separating them. Germline CDR1 reads SEHNR; CDR2 reads FQNEAQ (reference sequence). This CDR3 has 15 residues.